This T cell receptor beta chain emerged from a study of a mutant IDH1 vaccine in newly diagnosed glioma. At the level of the study: Vaccine dosing followed radiotherapy by 4-6 weeks, or accompanied temozolomide cycles. Patients had received radiotherapy, temozolomide, or both previously, most receiving both.

On this clone itself: Antigen specificity is unknown.

Time point specified: week 47, end of study. Mutant IDH1 20-mer peptide, at 300 ug, made up each vaccine dose, with topical imiquimod. Germline lookup yields CDR1 SGHTA and CDR2 FQGNSA. Trimming removed 2 bases from V and 1 base from J, with 8 bases in between. The CDR3 totals 15 residues. Only in-frame clones appear in the TCRdb table, and some are missing; sequencing was by immunoSEQ multiplex PCR. The table shows about 50,000 clones, with roughly 72% occurring only once. The material sequenced was PBMCs, taken from a glioma patient whose treatment included an IDH1 peptide vaccine. This rearrangement joins TRBV7-2 to TRBJ2-2, with D tentatively TRBD1 (6 bases). The TCR comes from a woman in her 40s with glioma. Some clones in this sample may be carry-over from other donors' samples. The CDR3 nucleotides are TGTGCCAGCAGCTTACAGGGGAGGAACACCGGGGAGCTGTTTTTT. It specifies CASSLQGRNTGELFF. The full variable domain, rest sourced from reference TRBV7-2 and TRBJ2-2, is GAGVSQSPSNKVTEKGKDVELRCDPISGHTALYWYRQSLGQGLEFLIYFQGNSAPDKSGLPSDRFSAERTGGSVSTLTIQRTQQEDSAVYLCASSLQGRNTGELFFGEGSRLTVL.